This T cell receptor beta chain was sequenced in a study of vaccination and CD4 T cells after COVID-19. Across the whole study: Each participant underwent a two-dose regimen of either the BNT162b2 or the mRNA-1273 vaccine. Taking of post-vaccine samples occurred a median 72 days after dose two (range 14 to 241). Controls had a CEFX pool, an HIV-1 Nef pool, or no peptide added.

The germline gives CDR1 DFQATT, CDR2 SNEGSKA (reference sequence). V shed 0 bases, J shed 7 bases, and the junction held 23 bases outside the gene matches. CDR3 length equals 20 residues. The Oncomine TCR Beta short-read assay was applied to DNA of cultured CD4+ T cells. Cultured CD4+ T cells yielded the extracted genomic DNA. TCRdb re-derived calls from the PCR reads in MiXCR, one entry per CDR3 protein. The sample includes 20,000 to 25,000 distinct CDR3 sequences, around a third of them seen just once. This clonotype was observed a handful of times. Antigen unknown. As to time point: late sampling 161 to 241 days after vaccination in a few convalescent patients. Treatment noted: approximately nine-day PBMC culture with coronavirus spike peptide pools or control peptides (ViraFEST assay).

The sample was CD4+ T cells from blood, cultured in vitro, taken about 7 months after SARS-CoV-2 vaccination. This clonotype was sampled from a human donor who had recovered from COVID-19. The V and J genes are TRBV20-1 and TRBJ2-1; 8 bases match TRBD2. CDR3 sequence: CSARDEAGTRVITIGNEQFF. The DNA for the CDR3 is TGCAGTGCTAGAGATGAAGCCGGGACTAGGGTGATCACGATAGGGAATGAGCAGTTCTTC.